The entry below describes one T cell receptor beta chain. Its specificity is not known. This CDR3 is 15 amino acids long. Trimming took off 3 bases at V and 0 bases at J, with 11 bases between the two ends. Per germline, CDR1 SGHDT and CDR2 YYEEEE. This sample is part of a study of identical twins. Study observations and caveats: For out-of-frame beta sequences, excess twin sharing was weaker. Within twin pairs, the out-of-frame alpha sequences they shared showed excess low generation probability. The abundant beta clonotypes from cord blood had fewer insertions, and memory repertoires had none of this.

One entry per CDR3 protein results from TCRdb running MiXCR on the 5' RACE reads. The sample includes some 320,000 distinct CDR3 sequences, approximately 13% seen only once; the top ten take 7.2%. The same specimen was also included in a second study, on yellow fever vaccine responses in identical twins. Per that paper: Reported findings indicate that twins' vaccine T cell responses seemed partially convergent, partially personalized.

The J gene is TRBJ2-3, the V gene TRBV5-6; D call uncertain. The TCR originated in a woman under 30 in good health. Sequenced input: CD8+ T cells sorted from blood. CDR3 residues: CASSSGVASTDTQYF. The CDR3 DNA sequence: TGTGCCAGCAGCTCGGGCGTCGCTAGCACAGATACGCAGTATTTT.